This T cell receptor (beta chain) was captured in a study of blood T cell repertoires in COVID-19 (dated by TCRdb to 2020 to 2021). About the full investigation: The collaborator samples originated in the United States, Italy and Spain and spanned the acute and convalescent phases of COVID-19. The prospective study material was composed of cDNA or gDNA derived from T cells, B-cell-depleted T cells, or PBMCs. Deeply sampled blood TCRbeta repertoires from subjects exposed to, actively infected with, or recovered from COVID-19 were included in the dataset. The repertoires were released in a freely available public database intended as a resource for research on the immune response to SARS-CoV-2. The samples were drawn from two sources: the first 160 participants of the ongoing ImmuneRACE study, and about 1,300 subjects contributed by 6 global collaborators. The sample metadata nearly always contained a de-identified subject ID, COVID-19 status, age in years and sex. HLA class I and class II types, where available, came from metadata supplied by the sample provider rather than from assay-based typing.

TCRbeta CDR3 regions were amplified from genomic DNA by means of the immunoSEQ Assay, a bias-controlled multiplex PCR. Per the authors' processing: Within the assay, amplification of reference gene primers was used to estimate how many nucleated cells each sample contained. To quantify the absolute abundance of each unique TCRbeta CDR3 rearrangement, sequence reads were collapsed and filtered. For each sample, productive Simpson clonality was calculated as the square root of Simpson's diversity index over productive rearrangements. Here the immuneACCESS table is served through TCRdb, limited to in-frame sequences with V and J called. Missing clones are a known gap in these copies; in checked studies unresolved V genes cover under half, and the rest lacks a known reason. Clone size and the V and J calls come from that table; the DNA yielded D and trimming. Recorded for this sample are about 63,000 clones; 88% of them occurred a single time. The ten largest make up approximately 4.7% of the sample.

The collaborating institutions used their own protocols to collect whole blood in K2EDTA tubes. For TCRbeta analysis, collaborator samples were shipped as frozen whole blood, as isolated PBMCs, or as DNA extracted from either sample type. CDR1 and CDR2, looked up from the germline V gene (reference sequence), are SGHKS and YYEKEE. V and J are trimmed by 0 bases and 2 bases, and the gene matches miss 4 bases of the junction. From the cysteine through the phenylalanine, the CDR3 covers 16 amino acids. The kept DNA is CDR3 alone, 48 bases in frame from the first base. Findings and caveats that apply to the study as a whole: How much clinical and demographic metadata was included differed by source and by participant, and the metadata was provided uncurated.

Of note for this clone: Its antigen specificity is not known. The input lacks base qualities; no much larger clone sits a single base away.

Sequencing was performed on peripheral blood. The clonotype comes from a human donor in a cohort sampled during active COVID-19. The chain links TRBV5-5 with TRBJ2-5; 10 nucleotides in the junction match TRBD2. The DNA sequence is given as TGTGCCAGCAGCTTGGGGACTAGCGGAGGTCAAGAGACCCAGTACTTC. Its translation reads: CASSLGTSGGQETQYF.